The subject of this entry is one T cell receptor (beta chain). Its target is unknown. Assay: immunoSEQ multiplex PCR; the TCRdb copy retains only in-frame clones and omits some. The sample shows 110,000 to 150,000 clones, 70% to 90% of them seen only once. CDR3 length: 17 amino acids. The germline CDR1 and CDR2 sequences are SGHRS and YFSETQ. The V gene end was trimmed by 0 bases and the J gene end by 5 bases; junction bases not matched to a gene: 9. These data belong to a study of cytomegalovirus exposure and HLA in healthy donors. Study overall: The same platform as the approximately 640 first-cohort repertoires was used for the 90 to 150 validation repertoires, a later analysis reported. Findings of the study overall: The tendency of first-cohort TCR clusters to co-occur in the 100 to 150 validation repertoires emerged from a later analysis. According to the study, 160 or so TCR beta chains were cytomegalovirus-associated.

The chain has TRBV5-1 and TRBJ2-3, with 10 bases identical to TRBD2. This sequence was found in a woman between 25 and 40 years old in good health and CMV-seropositive. Sequencing was performed on PBMCs. The CDR3 DNA reads TGCGCCAGCAGCTTGGGGGGGACTAGCGCGGGAAAAGATACGCAGTATTTT. This translates into CASSLGGTSAGKDTQYF.